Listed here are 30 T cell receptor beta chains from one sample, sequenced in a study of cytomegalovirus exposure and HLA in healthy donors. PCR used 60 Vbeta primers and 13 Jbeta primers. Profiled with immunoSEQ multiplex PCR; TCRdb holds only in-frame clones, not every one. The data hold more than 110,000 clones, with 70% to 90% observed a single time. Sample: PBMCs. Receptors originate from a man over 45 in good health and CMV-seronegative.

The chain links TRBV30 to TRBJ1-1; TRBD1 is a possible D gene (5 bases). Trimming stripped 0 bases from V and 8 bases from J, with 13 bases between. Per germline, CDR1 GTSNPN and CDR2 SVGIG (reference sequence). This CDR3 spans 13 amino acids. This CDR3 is CAWSVVGPGEAFF. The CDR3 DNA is TGTGCCTGGAGTGTTGTTGGCCCAGGGGAAGCTTTCTTT.

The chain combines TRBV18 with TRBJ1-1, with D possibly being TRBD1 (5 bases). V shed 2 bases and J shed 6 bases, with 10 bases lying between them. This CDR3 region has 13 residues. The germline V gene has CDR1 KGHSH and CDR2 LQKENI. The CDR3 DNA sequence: TGTGCCAGCTCACCAACTACGGGGGCTGAAGCTTTCTTT. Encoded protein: CASSPTTGAEAFF. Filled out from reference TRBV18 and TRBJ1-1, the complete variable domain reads NAGVMQNPRHLVRRRGQEARLRCSPMKGHSHVYWYRQLPEEGLKFMVYLQKENIIDESGMPKERFSAEFPKEGPSILRIQQVVRGDSAAYFCASSPTTGAEAFFGQGTRLTVV.

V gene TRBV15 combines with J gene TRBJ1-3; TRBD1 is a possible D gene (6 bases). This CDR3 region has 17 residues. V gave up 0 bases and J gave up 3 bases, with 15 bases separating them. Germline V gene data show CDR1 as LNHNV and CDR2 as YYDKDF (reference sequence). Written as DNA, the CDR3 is TGTGCCACCAGCAGAGATCCGCGGGGGGCAAGTGGAAACACCATATATTTT. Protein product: CATSRDPRGASGNTIYF.

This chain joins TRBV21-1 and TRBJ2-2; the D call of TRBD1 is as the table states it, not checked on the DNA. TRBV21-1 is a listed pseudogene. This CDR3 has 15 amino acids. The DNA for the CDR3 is TGTGCCAGCAGCAAAGCGCTACAGGGCACCGGGGAGCTGTTTTTT. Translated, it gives CASSKALQGTGELFF.

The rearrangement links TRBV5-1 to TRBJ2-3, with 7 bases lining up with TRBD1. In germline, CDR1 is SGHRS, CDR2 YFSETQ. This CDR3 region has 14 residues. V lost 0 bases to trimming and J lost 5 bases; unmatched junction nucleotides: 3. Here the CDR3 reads CASSLGQGKDTQYF. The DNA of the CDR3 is TGCGCCAGCAGCTTGGGACAGGGTAAAGATACGCAGTATTTT.

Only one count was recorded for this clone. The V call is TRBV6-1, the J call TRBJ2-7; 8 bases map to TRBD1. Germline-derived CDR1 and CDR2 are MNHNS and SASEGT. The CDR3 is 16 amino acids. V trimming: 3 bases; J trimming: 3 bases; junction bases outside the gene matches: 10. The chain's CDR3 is CASSEVLGQAVYEQYF. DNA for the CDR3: TGTGCCAGCAGTGAGGTCCTGGGACAGGCCGTCTACGAGCAGTACTTC.

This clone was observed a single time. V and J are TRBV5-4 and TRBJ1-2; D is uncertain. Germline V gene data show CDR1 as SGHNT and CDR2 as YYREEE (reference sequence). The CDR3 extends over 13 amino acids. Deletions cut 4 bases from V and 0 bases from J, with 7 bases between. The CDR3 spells CASSEGSNYGYTF. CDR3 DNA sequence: TGTGCCAGCAGCGAGGGATCTAACTATGGCTACACCTTC. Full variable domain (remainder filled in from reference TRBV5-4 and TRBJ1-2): ETGVTQSPTHLIKTRGQQVTLRCSSQSGHNTVSWYQQALGQGPQFIFQYYREEENGRGNFPPRFSGLQFPNYSSELNVNALELDDSALYLCASSEGSNYGYTFGSGTRLTVV.

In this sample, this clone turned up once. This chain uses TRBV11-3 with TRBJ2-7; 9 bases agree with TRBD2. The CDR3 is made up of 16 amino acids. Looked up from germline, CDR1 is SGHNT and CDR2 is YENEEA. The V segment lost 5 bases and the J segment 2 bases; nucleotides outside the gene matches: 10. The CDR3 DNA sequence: TGTGCCAGCAGCCCCCGGGGTGCTAGCGGGGCCTACGAGCAGTACTTC. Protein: CASSPRGASGAYEQYF.

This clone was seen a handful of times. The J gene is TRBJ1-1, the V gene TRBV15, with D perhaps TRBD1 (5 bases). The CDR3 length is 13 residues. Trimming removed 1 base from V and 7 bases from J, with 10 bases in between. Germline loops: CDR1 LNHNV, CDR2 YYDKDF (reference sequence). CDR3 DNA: TGTGCCACCAGCAGAGTCGAAGGGGTTGAAGCTTTCTTT. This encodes CATSRVEGVEAFF.

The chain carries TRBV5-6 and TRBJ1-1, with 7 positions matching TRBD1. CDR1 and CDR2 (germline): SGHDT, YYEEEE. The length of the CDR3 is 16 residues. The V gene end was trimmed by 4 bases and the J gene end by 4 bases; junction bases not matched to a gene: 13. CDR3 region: CASSTGGGPTGTEAFF. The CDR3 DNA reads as TGTGCCAGCAGCACCGGAGGGGGCCCGACGGGCACTGAAGCTTTCTTT.

The CDR3 DNA sequence: TGTGCCAGCAGACCCACACAGATCACCTACAATGAGCAGTTCTTC. This codes for CASRPTQITYNEQFF. The chain joins TRBV6-6 to TRBJ2-1; D is uncertain. Between the trimmed V and J ends, which lost 6 bases and 2 bases, there was a span of 14 bases. Germline V gives CDR1 MNHNY, CDR2 SVGAGI (reference sequence). The length of the CDR3 is 15 residues.

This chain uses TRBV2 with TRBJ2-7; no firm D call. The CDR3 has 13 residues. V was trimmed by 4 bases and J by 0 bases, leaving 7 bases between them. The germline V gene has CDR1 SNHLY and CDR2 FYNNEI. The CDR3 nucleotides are TGTGCCAGCAGTGGGGCGAGCTCCTACGAGCAGTACTTC. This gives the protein CASSGASSYEQYF. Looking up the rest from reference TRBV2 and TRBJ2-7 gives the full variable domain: EPEVTQTPSHQVTQMGQEVILRCVPISNHLYFYWYRQILGQKVEFLVSFYNNEISEKSEIFDDQFSVERPDGSNFTLKIRSTKLEDSAMYFCASSGASSYEQYFGPGTRLTVT.

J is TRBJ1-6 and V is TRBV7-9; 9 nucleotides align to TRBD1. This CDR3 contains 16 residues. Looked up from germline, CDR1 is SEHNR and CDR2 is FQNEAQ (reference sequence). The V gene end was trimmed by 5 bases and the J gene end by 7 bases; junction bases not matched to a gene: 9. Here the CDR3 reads CASSNNRGLGNSPLHF. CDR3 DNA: TGTGCCAGCAGCAACAACAGGGGGCTCGGGAATTCACCCCTCCACTTT.

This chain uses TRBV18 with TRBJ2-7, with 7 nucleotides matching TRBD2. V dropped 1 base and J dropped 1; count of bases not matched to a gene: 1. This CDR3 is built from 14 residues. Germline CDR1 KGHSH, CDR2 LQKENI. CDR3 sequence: CASSPQAGSYEQYF. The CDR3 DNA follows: TGTGCCAGCTCACCACAAGCGGGGTCCTACGAGCAGTACTTC.

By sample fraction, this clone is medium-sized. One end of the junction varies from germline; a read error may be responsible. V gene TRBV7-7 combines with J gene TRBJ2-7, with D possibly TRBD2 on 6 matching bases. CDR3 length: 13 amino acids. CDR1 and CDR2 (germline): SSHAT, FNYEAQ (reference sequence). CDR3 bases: TGTGCTAGCAGCTTAGCGGAGAGCTACGAGCAGTACTTC. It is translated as CASSLAESYEQYF.

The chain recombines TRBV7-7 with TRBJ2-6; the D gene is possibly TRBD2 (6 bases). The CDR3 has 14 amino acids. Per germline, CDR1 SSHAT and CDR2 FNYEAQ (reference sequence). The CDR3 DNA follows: TGTGGGGTTGCCGGGGGCTCTGGGGCCAACGTCCTGACTTTC. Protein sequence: CGVAGGSGANVLTF.

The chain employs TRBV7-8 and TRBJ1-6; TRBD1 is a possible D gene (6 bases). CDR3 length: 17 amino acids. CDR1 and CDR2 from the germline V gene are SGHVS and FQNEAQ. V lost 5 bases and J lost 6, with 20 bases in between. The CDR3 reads CASSARQVAKINSPLHF. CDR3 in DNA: TGTGCCAGCAGCGCACGACAGGTGGCCAAGATTAATTCACCCCTCCACTTT.

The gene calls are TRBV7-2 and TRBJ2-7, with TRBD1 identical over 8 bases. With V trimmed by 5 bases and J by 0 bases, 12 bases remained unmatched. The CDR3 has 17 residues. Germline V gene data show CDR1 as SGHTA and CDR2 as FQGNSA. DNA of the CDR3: TGTGCCAGCAGCCCTACCCGACAGGGGCTGGACTCCTACGAGCAGTACTTC. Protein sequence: CASSPTRQGLDSYEQYF. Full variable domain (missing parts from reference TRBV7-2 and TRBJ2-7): GAGVSQSPSNKVTEKGKDVELRCDPISGHTALYWYRQSLGQGLEFLIYFQGNSAPDKSGLPSDRFSAERTGGSVSTLTIQRTQQEDSAVYLCASSPTRQGLDSYEQYFGPGTRLTVT.

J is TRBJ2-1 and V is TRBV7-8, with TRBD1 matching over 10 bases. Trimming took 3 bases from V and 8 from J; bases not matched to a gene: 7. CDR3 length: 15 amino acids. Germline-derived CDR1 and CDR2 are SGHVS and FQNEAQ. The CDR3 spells CASSFARDRGHEQFF. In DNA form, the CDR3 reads TGTGCCAGCAGCTTTGCGCGGGACAGGGGCCATGAGCAGTTCTTC.

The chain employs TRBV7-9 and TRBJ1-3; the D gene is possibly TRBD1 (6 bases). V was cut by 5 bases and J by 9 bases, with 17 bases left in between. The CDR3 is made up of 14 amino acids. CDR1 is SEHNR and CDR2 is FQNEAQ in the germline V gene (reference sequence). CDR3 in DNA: TGTGCCAGCAGCGTGCGAGTGGAAGGGGGCACCATATATTTT. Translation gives CASSVRVEGGTIYF.

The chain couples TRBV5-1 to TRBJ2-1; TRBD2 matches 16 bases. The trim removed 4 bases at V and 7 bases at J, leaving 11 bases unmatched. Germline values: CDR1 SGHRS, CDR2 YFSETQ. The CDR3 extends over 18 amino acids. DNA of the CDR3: TGCGCCAGCAGCATCGGGACTAGCGGGAGGGCTCGAAGGAATGAGCAGTTCTTC. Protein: CASSIGTSGRARRNEQFF.

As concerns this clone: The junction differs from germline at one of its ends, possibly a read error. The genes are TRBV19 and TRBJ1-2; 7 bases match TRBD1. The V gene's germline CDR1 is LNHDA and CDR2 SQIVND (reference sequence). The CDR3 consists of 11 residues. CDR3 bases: TGTGCCAGTAAATCTTGGGACAGATTAAACTTC. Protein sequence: CASKSWDRLNF. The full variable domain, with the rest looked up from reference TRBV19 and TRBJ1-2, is DGGITQSPKYLFRKEGQNVTLSCEQNLNHDAMYWYRQDPGQGLRLIYYSQIVNDFQKGDIAEGYSVSREKKESFPLTVTSAQKNPTAFYLCASKSWDRLNFGSGTRLTVV.

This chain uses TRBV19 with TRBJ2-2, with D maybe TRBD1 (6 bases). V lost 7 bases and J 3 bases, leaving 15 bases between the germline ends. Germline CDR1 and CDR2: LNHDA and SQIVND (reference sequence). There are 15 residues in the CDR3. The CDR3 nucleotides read TGTGCCAGTATTTTCGGCAGGGGAGACACCGGGGAGCTGTTTTTT. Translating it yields CASIFGRGDTGELFF.

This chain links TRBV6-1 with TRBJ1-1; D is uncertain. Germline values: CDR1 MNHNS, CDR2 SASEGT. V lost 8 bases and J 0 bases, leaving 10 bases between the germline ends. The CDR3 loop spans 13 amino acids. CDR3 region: CASPEWVNTEAFF. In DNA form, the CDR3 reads TGTGCCAGCCCGGAGTGGGTGAACACTGAAGCTTTCTTT.

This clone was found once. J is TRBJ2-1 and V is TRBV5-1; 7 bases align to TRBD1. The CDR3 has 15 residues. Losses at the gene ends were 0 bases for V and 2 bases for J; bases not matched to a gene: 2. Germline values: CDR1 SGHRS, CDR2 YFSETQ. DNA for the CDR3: TGCGCCAGCAGCTTGGGGACAGGAGCCTACAATGAGCAGTTCTTC. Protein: CASSLGTGAYNEQFF.

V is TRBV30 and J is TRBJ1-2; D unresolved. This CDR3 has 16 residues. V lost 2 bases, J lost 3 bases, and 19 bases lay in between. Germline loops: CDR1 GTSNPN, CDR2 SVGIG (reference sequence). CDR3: CAWSSFRGGKDYGYTF. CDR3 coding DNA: TGTGCCTGGAGTAGTTTTCGGGGAGGGAAGGACTATGGCTACACCTTC. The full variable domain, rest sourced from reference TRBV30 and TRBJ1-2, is SQTIHQWPATLVQPVGSPLSLECTVEGTSNPNLYWYRQAAGRGLQLLFYSVGIGQISSEVPQNLSASRPQDRQFILSSKKLLLSDSGFYLCAWSSFRGGKDYGYTFGSGTRLTVV.

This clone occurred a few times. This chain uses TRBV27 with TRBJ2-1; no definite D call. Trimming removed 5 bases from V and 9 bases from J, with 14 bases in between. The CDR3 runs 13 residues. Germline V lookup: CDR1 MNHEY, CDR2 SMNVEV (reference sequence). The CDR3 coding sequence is TGTGCCAGCAGTCTAACCCCCCCTTCTGAGCAGTTCTTC. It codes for CASSLTPPSEQFF.

CDR3: CASSLAGVNTGELFF. The DNA of the CDR3 is TGTGCCAGCAGCTTAGCCGGGGTCAATACCGGGGAGCTGTTTTTT. This chain connects TRBV7-6 to TRBJ2-2, with a possible D match to TRBD2 (5 bases). V lost 0 bases to trimming and J lost 5 bases, with 10 bases between them. Germline V gene sequence: CDR1 SGHVS, CDR2 FNYEAQ. This CDR3 spans 15 amino acids.

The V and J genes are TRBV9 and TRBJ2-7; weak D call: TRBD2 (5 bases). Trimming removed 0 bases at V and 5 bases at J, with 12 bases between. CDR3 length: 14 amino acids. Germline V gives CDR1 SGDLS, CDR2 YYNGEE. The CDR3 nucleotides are TGTGCCAGCAGCGTAGGCCCTAGCTTAAACGAGCAGTACTTC. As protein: CASSVGPSLNEQYF. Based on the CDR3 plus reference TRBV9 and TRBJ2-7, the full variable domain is DSGVTQTPKHLITATGQRVTLRCSPRSGDLSVYWYQQSLDQGLQFLIQYYNGEERAKGNILERFSAQQFPDLHSELNLSSLELGDSALYFCASSVGPSLNEQYFGPGTRLTVT.

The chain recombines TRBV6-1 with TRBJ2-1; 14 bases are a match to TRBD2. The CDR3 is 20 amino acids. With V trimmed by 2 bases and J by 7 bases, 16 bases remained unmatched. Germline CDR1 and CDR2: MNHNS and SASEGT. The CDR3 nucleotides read TGTGCCAGCAGTGAAAGGAAAGGGGGACTAGCGGGAGTAAAGTGGAATGAGCAGTTCTTC. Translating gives CASSERKGGLAGVKWNEQFF.